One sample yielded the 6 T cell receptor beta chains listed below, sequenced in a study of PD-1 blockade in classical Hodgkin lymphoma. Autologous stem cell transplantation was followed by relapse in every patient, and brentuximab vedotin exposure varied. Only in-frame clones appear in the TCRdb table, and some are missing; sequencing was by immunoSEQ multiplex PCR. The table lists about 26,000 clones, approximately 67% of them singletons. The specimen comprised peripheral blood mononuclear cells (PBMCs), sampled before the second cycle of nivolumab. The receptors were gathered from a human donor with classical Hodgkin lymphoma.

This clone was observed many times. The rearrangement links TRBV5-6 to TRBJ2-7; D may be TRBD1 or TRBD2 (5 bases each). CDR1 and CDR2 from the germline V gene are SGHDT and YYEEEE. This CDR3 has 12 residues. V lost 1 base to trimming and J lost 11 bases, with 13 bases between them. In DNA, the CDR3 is TGTGCCAGCAGCTTGACCGGGACGCAGGAGTACTTC. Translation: CASSLTGTQEYF.

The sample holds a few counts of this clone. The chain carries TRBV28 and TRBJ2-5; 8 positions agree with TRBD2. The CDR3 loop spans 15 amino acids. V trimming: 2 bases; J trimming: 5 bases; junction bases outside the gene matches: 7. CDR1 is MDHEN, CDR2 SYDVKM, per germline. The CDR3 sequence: CASSLPGGAMETQYF. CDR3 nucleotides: TGTGCCAGCAGTTTACCCGGGGGGGCAATGGAGACCCAGTACTTC. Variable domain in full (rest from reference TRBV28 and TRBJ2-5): DVKVTQSSRYLVKRTGEKVFLECVQDMDHENMFWYRQDPGLGLRLIYFSYDVKMKEKGDIPEGYSVSREKKERFSLILESASTNQTSMYLCASSLPGGAMETQYFGPGTRLLVL.

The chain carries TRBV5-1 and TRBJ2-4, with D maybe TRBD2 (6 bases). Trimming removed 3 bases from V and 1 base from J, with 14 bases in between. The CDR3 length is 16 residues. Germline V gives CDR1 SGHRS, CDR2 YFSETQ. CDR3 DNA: TGCGCCAGCAGCTCAGGATCTGCGGGGGCCAAAAACATTCAGTACTTC. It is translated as CASSSGSAGAKNIQYF.

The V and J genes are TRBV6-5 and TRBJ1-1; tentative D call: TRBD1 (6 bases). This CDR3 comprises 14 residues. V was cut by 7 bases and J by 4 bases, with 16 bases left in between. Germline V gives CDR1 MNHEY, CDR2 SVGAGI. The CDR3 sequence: CASTPRGLGTEAFF. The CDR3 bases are TGTGCCAGCACCCCCCGGGGGCTGGGCACTGAAGCTTTCTTT.

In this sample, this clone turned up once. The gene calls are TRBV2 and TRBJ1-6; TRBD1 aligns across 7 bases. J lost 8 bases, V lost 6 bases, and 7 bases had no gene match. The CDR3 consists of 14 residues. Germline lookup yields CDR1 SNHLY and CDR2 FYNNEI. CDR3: CASSPDDRDSPLHF. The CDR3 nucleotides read TGTGCCAGCAGCCCAGATGACAGGGATTCACCCCTCCACTTT.

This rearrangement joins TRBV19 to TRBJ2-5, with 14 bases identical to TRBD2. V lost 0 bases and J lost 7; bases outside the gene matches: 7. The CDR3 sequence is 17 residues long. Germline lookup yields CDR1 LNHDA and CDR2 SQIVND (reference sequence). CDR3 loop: CASSIDALTSGRATQYF. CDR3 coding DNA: TGTGCCAGTAGTATAGATGCCCTGACTAGCGGGAGGGCGACCCAGTACTTC. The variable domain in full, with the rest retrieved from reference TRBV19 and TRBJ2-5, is DGGITQSPKYLFRKEGQNVTLSCEQNLNHDAMYWYRQDPGQGLRLIYYSQIVNDFQKGDIAEGYSVSREKKESFPLTVTSAQKNPTAFYLCASSIDALTSGRATQYFGPGTRLLVL.